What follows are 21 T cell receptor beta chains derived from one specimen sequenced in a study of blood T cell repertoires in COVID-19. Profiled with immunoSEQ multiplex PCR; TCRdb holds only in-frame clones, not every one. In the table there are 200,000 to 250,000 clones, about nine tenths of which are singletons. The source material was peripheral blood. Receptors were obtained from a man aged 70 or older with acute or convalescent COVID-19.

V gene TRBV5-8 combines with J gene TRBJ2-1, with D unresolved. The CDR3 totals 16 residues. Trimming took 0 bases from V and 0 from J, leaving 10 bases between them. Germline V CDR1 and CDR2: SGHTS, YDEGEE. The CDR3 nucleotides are TGTGCCAGCAGCTTGGATTCCTGGAGCTCCTACAATGAGCAGTTCTTC. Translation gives CASSLDSWSSYNEQFF.

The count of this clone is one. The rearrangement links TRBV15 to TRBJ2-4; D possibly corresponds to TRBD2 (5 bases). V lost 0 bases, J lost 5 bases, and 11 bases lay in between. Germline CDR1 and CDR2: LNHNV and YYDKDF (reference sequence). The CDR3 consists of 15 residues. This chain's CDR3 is CATSRDTSGENIQYF. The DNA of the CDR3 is TGTGCCACCAGCAGAGATACGAGCGGTGAAAACATTCAGTACTTC.

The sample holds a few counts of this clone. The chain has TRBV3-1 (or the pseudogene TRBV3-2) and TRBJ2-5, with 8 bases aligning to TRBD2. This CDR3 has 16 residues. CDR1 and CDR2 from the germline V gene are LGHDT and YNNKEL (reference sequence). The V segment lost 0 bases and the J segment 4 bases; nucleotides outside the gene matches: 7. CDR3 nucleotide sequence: TGTGCCAGCAGCCAAGATGGGAGCGGGAGAGGAGAGACCCAGTACTTC. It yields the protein CASSQDGSGRGETQYF.

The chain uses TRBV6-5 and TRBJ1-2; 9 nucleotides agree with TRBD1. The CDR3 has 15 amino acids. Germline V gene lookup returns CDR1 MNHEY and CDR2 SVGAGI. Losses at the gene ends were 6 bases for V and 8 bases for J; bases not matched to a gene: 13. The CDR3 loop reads CASRTRTGASLGYTF. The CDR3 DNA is TGTGCCAGCAGAACTCGGACAGGGGCTTCTTTGGGCTACACCTTC.

Here the CDR3 reads CASSPSGTDTQYF. The CDR3 DNA is TGCGCCAGCAGCCCCTCCGGCACAGATACGCAGTATTTT. The rearrangement uses TRBV5-1 and TRBJ2-3; D not certain. CDR3 length: 13 amino acids. The V end lost 4 bases, the J end lost 1 base, and 7 bases lay between the germline ends. The germline V gene has CDR1 SGHRS and CDR2 YFSETQ.

The CDR3 DNA sequence: TGTGCCAGCAGCCATAACACCGGGGAGCTGTTTTTT. It translates to CASSHNTGELFF. The chain recombines TRBV7-2 with TRBJ2-2; D is unresolved. Trimming removed 5 bases at V and 2 bases at J, with 3 bases between. CDR3 length equals 12 residues. Looked up from germline, CDR1 is SGHTA and CDR2 is FQGNSA.

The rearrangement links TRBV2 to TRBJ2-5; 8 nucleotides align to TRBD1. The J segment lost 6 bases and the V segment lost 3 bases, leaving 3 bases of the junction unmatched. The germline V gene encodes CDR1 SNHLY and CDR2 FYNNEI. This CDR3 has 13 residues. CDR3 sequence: CASSDGQGKTQYF. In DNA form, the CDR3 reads TGTGCCAGCAGTGATGGACAGGGAAAGACCCAGTACTTC. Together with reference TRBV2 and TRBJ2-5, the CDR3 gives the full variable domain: EPEVTQTPSHQVTQMGQEVILRCVPISNHLYFYWYRQILGQKVEFLVSFYNNEISEKSEIFDDQFSVERPDGSNFTLKIRSTKLEDSAMYFCASSDGQGKTQYFGPGTRLLVL.

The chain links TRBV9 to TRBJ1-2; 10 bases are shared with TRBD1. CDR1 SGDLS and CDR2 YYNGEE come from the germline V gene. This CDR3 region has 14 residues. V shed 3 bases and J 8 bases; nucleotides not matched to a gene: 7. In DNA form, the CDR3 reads TGTGCCAGCAGCGCCCTCGGGGACAGGGGAGGCTACACCTTC. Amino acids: CASSALGDRGGYTF.

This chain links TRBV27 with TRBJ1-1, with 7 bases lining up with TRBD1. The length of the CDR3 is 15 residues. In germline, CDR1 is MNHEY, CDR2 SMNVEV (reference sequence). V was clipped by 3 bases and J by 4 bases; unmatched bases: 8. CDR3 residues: CASSFRQGLSTEAFF. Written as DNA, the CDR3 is TGTGCCAGCAGTTTCCGACAGGGTTTGAGCACTGAAGCTTTCTTT.

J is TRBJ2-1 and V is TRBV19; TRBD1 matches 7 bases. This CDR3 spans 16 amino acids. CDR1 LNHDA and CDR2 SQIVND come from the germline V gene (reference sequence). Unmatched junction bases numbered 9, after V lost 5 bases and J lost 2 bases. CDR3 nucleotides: TGTGCCAGTAGTCCTCTCCGGGACAGAACCTACAATGAGCAGTTCTTC. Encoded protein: CASSPLRDRTYNEQFF.

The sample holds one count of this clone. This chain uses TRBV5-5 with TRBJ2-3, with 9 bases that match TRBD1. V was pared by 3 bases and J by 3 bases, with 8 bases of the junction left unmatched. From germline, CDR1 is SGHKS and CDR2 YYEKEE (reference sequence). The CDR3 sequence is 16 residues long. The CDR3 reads CASSWDPGQGTDTQYF. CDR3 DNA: TGTGCCAGCAGCTGGGACCCGGGACAGGGTACAGATACGCAGTATTTT.

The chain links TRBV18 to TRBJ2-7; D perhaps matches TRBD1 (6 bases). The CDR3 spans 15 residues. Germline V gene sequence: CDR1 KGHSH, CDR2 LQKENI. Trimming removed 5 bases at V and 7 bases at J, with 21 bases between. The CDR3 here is CASSSTGQGYREQYF. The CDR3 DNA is TGTGCCAGCTCAAGCACAGGGCAGGGATATCGGGAGCAGTACTTC. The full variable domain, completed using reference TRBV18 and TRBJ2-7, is NAGVMQNPRHLVRRRGQEARLRCSPMKGHSHVYWYRQLPEEGLKFMVYLQKENIIDESGMPKERFSAEFPKEGPSILRIQQVVRGDSAAYFCASSSTGQGYREQYFGPGTRLTVT.

The CDR3 spells CASSIRVSNYEQFF. DNA of the CDR3: TGTGCCAGCAGCATCAGGGTTAGCAACTACGAGCAGTTCTTC. The chain carries TRBV2 and TRBJ2-7; D may be TRBD1 (5 bases). The J call may be wrong; the DNA end is better matched by TRBJ2-1. Germline CDR1 is SNHLY and CDR2 is FYNNEI. CDR3 size: 14 residues.

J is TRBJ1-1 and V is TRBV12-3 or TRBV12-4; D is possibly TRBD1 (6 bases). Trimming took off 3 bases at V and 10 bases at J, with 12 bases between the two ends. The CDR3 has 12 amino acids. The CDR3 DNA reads TGTGCCAGCAGTTTCAGGGGAATGGGAGCTTTCTTT. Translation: CASSFRGMGAFF.

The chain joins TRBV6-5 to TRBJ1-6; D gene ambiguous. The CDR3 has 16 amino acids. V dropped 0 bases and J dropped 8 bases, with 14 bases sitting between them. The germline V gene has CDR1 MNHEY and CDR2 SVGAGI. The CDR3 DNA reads TGTGCCAGCAGTTACTCGAGGAGGGAGGTGTATTCACCCCTCCACTTT. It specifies CASSYSRREVYSPLHF.

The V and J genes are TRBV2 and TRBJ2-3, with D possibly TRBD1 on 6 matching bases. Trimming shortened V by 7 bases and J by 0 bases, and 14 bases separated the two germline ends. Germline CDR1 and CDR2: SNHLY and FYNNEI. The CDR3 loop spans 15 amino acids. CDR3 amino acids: CASTTGRGSTDTQYF. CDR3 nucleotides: TGTGCCAGCACCACCGGAAGGGGGAGCACAGATACGCAGTATTTT.

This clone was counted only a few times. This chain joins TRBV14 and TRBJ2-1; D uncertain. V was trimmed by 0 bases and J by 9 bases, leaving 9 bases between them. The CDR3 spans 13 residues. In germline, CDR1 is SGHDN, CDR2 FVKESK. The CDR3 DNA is TGTGCCAGCAGCCAAGATTTGAGGAGTGAGCAGTTCTTC. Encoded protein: CASSQDLRSEQFF. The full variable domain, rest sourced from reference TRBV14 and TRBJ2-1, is EAGVTQFPSHSVIEKGQTVTLRCDPISGHDNLYWYRRVMGKEIKFLLHFVKESKQDESGMPNNRFLAERTGGTYSTLKVQPAELEDSGVYFCASSQDLRSEQFFGPGTRLTVL.

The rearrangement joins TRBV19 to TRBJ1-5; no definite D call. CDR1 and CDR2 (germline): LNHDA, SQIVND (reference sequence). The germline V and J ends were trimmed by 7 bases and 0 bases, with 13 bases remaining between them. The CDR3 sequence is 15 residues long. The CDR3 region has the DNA TGTGCCAGTACCCCTGTTGCGTTTAGCAATCAGCCCCAGCATTTT. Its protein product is CASTPVAFSNQPQHF.

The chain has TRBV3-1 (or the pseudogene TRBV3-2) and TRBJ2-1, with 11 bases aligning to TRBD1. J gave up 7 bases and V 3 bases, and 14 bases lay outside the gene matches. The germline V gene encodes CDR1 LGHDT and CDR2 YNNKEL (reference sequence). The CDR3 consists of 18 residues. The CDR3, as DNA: TGTGCCAGCAGCCAGCGCCCTCAAGGGACAGGGGGATTGAATGAGCAGTTCTTC. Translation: CASSQRPQGTGGLNEQFF.

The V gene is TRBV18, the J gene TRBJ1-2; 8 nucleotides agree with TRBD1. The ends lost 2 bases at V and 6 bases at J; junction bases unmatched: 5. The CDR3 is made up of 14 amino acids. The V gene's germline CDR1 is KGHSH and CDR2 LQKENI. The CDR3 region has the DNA TGTGCCAGCTCACCAGGACAGGGACGGAATGGCTACACCTTC. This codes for CASSPGQGRNGYTF.

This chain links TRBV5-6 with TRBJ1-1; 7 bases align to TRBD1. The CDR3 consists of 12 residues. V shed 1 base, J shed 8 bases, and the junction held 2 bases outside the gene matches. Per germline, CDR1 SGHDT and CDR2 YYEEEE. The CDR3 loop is CASSLPRGEAFF. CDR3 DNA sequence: TGTGCCAGCAGCTTGCCCAGGGGGGAAGCTTTCTTT. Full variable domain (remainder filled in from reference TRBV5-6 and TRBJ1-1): DAGVTQSPTHLIKTRGQQVTLRCSPKSGHDTVSWYQQALGQGPQFIFQYYEEEERQRGNFPDRFSGHQFPNYSSELNVNALLLGDSALYLCASSLPRGEAFFGQGTRLTVV.